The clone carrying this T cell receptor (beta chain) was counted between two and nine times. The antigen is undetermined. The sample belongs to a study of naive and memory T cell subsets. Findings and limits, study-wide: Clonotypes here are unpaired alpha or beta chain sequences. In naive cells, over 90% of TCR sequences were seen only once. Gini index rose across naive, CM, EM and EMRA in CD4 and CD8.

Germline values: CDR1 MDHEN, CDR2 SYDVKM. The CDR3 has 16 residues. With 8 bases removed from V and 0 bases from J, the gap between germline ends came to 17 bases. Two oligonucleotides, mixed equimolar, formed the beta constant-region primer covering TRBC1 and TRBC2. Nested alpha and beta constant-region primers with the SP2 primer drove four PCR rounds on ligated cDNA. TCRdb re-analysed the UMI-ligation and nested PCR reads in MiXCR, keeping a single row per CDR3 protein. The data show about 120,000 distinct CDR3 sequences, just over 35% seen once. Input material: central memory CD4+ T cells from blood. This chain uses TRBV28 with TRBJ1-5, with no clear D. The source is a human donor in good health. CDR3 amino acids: CASALGLSYSNQPQHF. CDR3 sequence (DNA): TGTGCCAGCGCCCTTGGGTTATCGTATAGCAATCAGCCCCAGCATTTT.